Sequencing of this TCR beta chain was carried out in a study of early T cells in non-severe SARS-CoV-2 infection. Study context: The input, bulk RNA from unsorted whole blood, was sequenced, and chains were unpaired.

The study's findings and limits: Private and CD4 specificities were missed by VDJdb matching, which favored anti-spike CD8 responses.

Attached unique molecular identifiers marked individual cDNA molecules. Using its own MiXCR run on the 5' RACE reads, TCRdb lists one record per CDR3 protein. This repertoire shows roughly 110,000 distinct CDR3 sequences, around 10% found once; its top ten account for approximately 7.3%. With 0 bases removed from V and 1 base from J, the gap between germline ends came to 8 bases. Germline assignment: CDR1 SGDLS and CDR2 YYNGEE. This CDR3 contains 15 residues. About this clonotype itself: Its matching antigen is unknown.

The sample was whole blood. The genes are TRBV9 and TRBJ2-1; possibly TRBD2 for D (5 bases). This clonotype originated in an adult who was a healthcare worker with PCR-confirmed SARS-CoV-2 infection or an uninfected control (not recorded which). The CDR3 reads CASSVGSGSYNEQFF. CDR3 coding DNA: TGTGCCAGCAGCGTAGGGAGCGGTTCCTACAATGAGCAGTTCTTC.